This T cell receptor (beta chain) was recorded in a study of blood T cell repertoires in COVID-19. The CDR3 runs 18 residues. Only in-frame clones appear in the TCRdb table, and some are missing; sequencing was by immunoSEQ multiplex PCR. The repertoire holds 150,000 or so clones, 80% to 85% seen once, with roughly 2.9% in the top ten. The receptor was derived from a woman between 55 and 75 years old with acute or convalescent COVID-19. The genes are TRBV21-1 and TRBJ1-3. TRBV21-1 is noted as a pseudogene. The specimen was peripheral blood. DNA of the CDR3: TGTGCCAGCAGCAAAGTGAAACCAATGAGAGTCTCTGGAAACACCATATATTTT. Its translation: CASSKVKPMRVSGNTIYF.